A single sample gave rise to the 3 T cell receptor beta chains below, sequenced in a study of T-cell memory formation after mild COVID-19. Using its own MiXCR run on the 5' RACE reads, TCRdb lists one record per CDR3 protein. Of around 400,000 distinct CDR3 sequences in the sample, 20% to 25% were seen once. The sequencing input was PBMCs or a T cell subset sorted from them (not recorded which). These receptors came from an adult woman who had mild COVID-19 (a few samples of this study predate the infection). Cell type and time point are not known.

This chain joins TRBV7-9 and TRBJ2-1, with 9 positions matching TRBD1. Per the germline V gene, CDR1 is SEHNR and CDR2 is FQNEAQ (reference sequence). The trim removed 5 bases at V and 9 bases at J, leaving 11 bases unmatched. This CDR3 spans 15 amino acids. CDR3 bases: TGTGCCAGCAGCAACCCGGGACAGGGTTGGGGTGAGCAGTTCTTC. Translating it yields CASSNPGQGWGEQFF.

The J gene is TRBJ2-1, the V gene TRBV12-3 or TRBV12-4; 8 bases match TRBD2. V dropped 7 bases and J dropped 6; count of bases not matched to a gene: 8. This CDR3 is built from 14 residues. Written as DNA, the CDR3 is TGTGCCAGCACCACAAGCGGGAGCCTCAATGAGCAGTTCTTC. This codes for CASTTSGSLNEQFF.

The table lists this clonotype with a few counts. V usage is TRBV5-5 and J usage is TRBJ2-5; TRBD1 aligns across 10 bases. J gave up 3 bases and V 4 bases, and 3 bases lay outside the gene matches. This CDR3 spans 14 amino acids. Germline CDR1 SGHKS, CDR2 YYEKEE (reference sequence). The CDR3 loop reads CASSRQGAKETQYF. The CDR3 DNA reads as TGTGCCAGCAGCCGACAGGGGGCGAAAGAGACCCAGTACTTC.